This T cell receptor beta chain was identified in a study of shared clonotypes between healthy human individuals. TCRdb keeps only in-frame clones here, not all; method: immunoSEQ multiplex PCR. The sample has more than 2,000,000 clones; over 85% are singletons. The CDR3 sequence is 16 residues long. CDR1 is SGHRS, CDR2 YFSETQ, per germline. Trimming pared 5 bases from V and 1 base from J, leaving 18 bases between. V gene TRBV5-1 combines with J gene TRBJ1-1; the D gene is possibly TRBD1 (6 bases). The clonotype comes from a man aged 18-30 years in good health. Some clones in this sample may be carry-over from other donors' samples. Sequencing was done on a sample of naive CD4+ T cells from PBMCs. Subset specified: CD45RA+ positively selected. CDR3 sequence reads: CASREQGSPKNTEAFF. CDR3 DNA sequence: TGCGCCAGCAGGGAACAGGGATCCCCGAAGAACACTGAAGCTTTCTTT.